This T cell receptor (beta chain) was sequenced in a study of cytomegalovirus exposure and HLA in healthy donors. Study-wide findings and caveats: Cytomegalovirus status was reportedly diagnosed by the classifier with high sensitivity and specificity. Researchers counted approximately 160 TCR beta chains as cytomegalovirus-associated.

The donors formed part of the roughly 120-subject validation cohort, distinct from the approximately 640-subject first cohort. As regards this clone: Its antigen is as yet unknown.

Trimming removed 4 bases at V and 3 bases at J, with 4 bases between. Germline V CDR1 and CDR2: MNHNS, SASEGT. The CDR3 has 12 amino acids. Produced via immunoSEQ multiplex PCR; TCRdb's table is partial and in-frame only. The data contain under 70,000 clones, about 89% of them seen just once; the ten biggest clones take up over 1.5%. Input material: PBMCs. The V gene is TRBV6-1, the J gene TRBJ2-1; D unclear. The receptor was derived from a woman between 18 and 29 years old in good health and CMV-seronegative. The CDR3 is CASSAVYNEQFF. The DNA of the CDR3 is TGTGCCAGCAGTGCAGTCTACAATGAGCAGTTCTTC.